The entry below describes one TCR beta chain. These data come from a study of cytotoxic CD8 clonotypes in ibrutinib-treated CLL. Using immunoSEQ multiplex PCR, the repertoire was profiled, and TCRdb retains in-frame clones only, with some absent. This sample yields some 160,000 clones, of which approximately 77% are seen a single time; roughly 2% belongs to the top ten. This sample comprised PBMCs, obtained after 12 months of ibrutinib treatment. The sequence was collected from a human donor with chronic lymphocytic leukemia.

CDR3 sequence (DNA): TGTGCCAGCAGCTATAGTACCTACAATGAGCAGTTCTTC. Amino acids: CASSYSTYNEQFF. This rearrangement joins TRBV9 to TRBJ2-1; D call uncertain. V was pared by 4 bases and J by 2 bases, with 7 bases between. The CDR3 length is 13 residues. Germline V lookup: CDR1 SGDLS, CDR2 YYNGEE.